These 21 T cell receptor beta chains were sequenced from one sample in a study of human T cells and chemical hapten exposure. From the RACE reads, TCRdb called clonotypes with MiXCR, one entry per CDR3 protein. The sample holds about 190,000 distinct CDR3 sequences, around a quarter seen once. Time point reported: patch test 3, about 24 weeks after DPC sensitization. Treatment described: therapeutic diphenylcyclopropenone sensitization with weekly scalp DPC. The source was whole blood, collected in connection with sensitization to the hapten diphenylcyclopropenone (DPC). The receptor source for this set is a woman aged 40-49 years with alopecia areata. Some clones in this sample may be carry-over from other donors' samples.

V and J are TRBV7-3 and TRBJ2-3, with TRBD2 matching 14 bases. Germline assignment: CDR1 SGHTA and CDR2 FQGTGA. The CDR3 has 16 residues. Trimming took 5 bases from V and 5 from J; bases not matched to a gene: 6. In DNA, the CDR3 is TGTGCCAGCAGCCCCCCGGGACTAGCGGGAGTAGATACGCAGTATTTT. Protein: CASSPPGLAGVDTQYF.

This clonotype came up a few times. The chain has TRBV28 and TRBJ2-7; D may match TRBD1 or TRBD2 (5 bases each). The CDR3 covers 12 residues. Trimming shortened V by 8 bases and J by 0 bases, and 8 bases separated the two germline ends. Germline CDR1 reads MDHEN; CDR2 reads SYDVKM. The CDR3 region is CASRDGSYEQYF. As DNA, the CDR3 is TGTGCCAGCCGGGACGGCTCCTACGAGCAGTACTTC.

This chain uses TRBV28 with TRBJ2-2; 7 nucleotides agree with TRBD1. Germline V lookup: CDR1 MDHEN, CDR2 SYDVKM. There are 16 residues in the CDR3. After removal of 2 bases from V and 5 bases from J, the junction contained 8 bases not matched to a gene. The CDR3, as DNA: TGTGCCAGCAGTTTAACCGGGACAGTAGGAACCGGGGAGCTGTTTTTT. It translates to CASSLTGTVGTGELFF.

This clonotype was observed a few times. The V call is TRBV20-1, the J call TRBJ1-2; 7 bases line up with TRBD1. Germline V gene data show CDR1 as DFQATT and CDR2 as SNEGSKA (reference sequence). The CDR3 is made up of 14 amino acids. Unmatched junction bases numbered 10, after V lost 3 bases and J lost 6 bases. Here the CDR3 DNA reads TGCAGTGCTAGCCCCCAGGGGGGCCGAGATGGCTACACCTTC. This encodes CSASPQGGRDGYTF.

The chain joins TRBV5-1 to TRBJ2-1; 13 nucleotides line up with TRBD2. Germline values: CDR1 SGHRS, CDR2 YFSETQ. The CDR3 has 16 amino acids. The V and J ends lost 2 bases and 9 bases, in that order; junction bases with no gene match: 8. This CDR3 is CASSLHYGTSGTEQFF. Written as DNA, the CDR3 is TGCGCCAGCAGCTTACATTATGGGACTAGCGGGACTGAGCAGTTCTTC.

This chain joins TRBV7-2 and TRBJ2-1; 8 bases are shared with TRBD2. Germline-derived CDR1 and CDR2 are SGHTA and FQGNSA. This CDR3 region has 16 residues. Trimming at V came to 1 base and at J to 6 bases, leaving 8 bases not matched to a gene. The CDR3 bases are TGTGCCAGCAGCTTAGGAGCGGGAGTAGCTTCCAATGAGCAGTTCTTC. It encodes CASSLGAGVASNEQFF.

This clonotype was counted a few times. The chain links TRBV28 to TRBJ2-7, with D possibly matching TRBD1 (6 bases). Trimming pared 5 bases from V and 3 bases from J, leaving 17 bases between. This CDR3 is built from 15 residues. From germline, CDR1 is MDHEN and CDR2 SYDVKM. The CDR3 is CASSLPGTKNYEQYF. Written as DNA, the CDR3 is TGTGCCAGCAGTCTCCCCGGGACAAAGAACTACGAGCAGTACTTC.

The chain joins TRBV7-9 to TRBJ2-4; D is uncertain. This CDR3 is built from 15 residues. Germline CDR1 and CDR2: SEHNR and FQNEAQ (reference sequence). Trimming cost V 3 bases and J 8 bases, with 17 bases left between them. Here the CDR3 reads CASSLGMSVGDIQYF. In DNA form, the CDR3 reads TGTGCCAGCAGCTTGGGGATGAGCGTCGGTGACATTCAGTACTTC.

The rearrangement joins TRBV4-2 to TRBJ2-7, with 11 nucleotides matching TRBD2. CDR3 length: 16 amino acids. Trimming cost V 0 bases and J 3 bases; bases outside gene matches: 4. Germline lookup yields CDR1 LGHNA and CDR2 YNFKEQ. The CDR3 DNA sequence: TGTGCCAGCAGCCAAGAGGGACTAGCGGAGATCTACGAGCAGTACTTC. The encoded protein is CASSQEGLAEIYEQYF.

The chain has TRBV20-1 and TRBJ2-7; D is undetermined. This CDR3 spans 11 amino acids. Trimming left V 6 bases short and J 7 bases short, with 13 bases between. CDR1 and CDR2 from the germline V gene are DFQATT and SNEGSKA (reference sequence). The CDR3 DNA sequence: TGCAGTGCCGATGCTCGGATTGAGCAGTACTTC. It encodes CSADARIEQYF.

The rearrangement uses TRBV28 and TRBJ2-4; no reliable D call. Trimming removed 6 bases at V and 8 bases at J, with 14 bases between. Germline-derived CDR1 and CDR2 are MDHEN and SYDVKM. CDR3 size: 13 residues. The CDR3 here is CASRSGHLDIQYF. Written as DNA, the CDR3 is TGTGCCAGCAGATCCGGGCACCTCGACATTCAGTACTTC.

This clonotype was seen only a few times. J is TRBJ2-3 and V is TRBV12-3 or TRBV12-4; the match to TRBD2 covers 7 bases. The J segment lost 4 bases and the V segment lost 6 bases, leaving 10 bases of the junction unmatched. The CDR3 has 15 amino acids. The CDR3 DNA follows: TGTGCCAGCAGCGAACGACTAGCCGTCCCAGATACGCAGTATTTT. It yields the protein CASSERLAVPDTQYF.

The chain uses TRBV20-1 and TRBJ1-1; D may be TRBD1 (5 bases). The CDR3 is 13 residues long. Germline V CDR1 and CDR2: DFQATT, SNEGSKA (reference sequence). The germline V and J ends were trimmed by 3 bases and 6 bases, with 14 bases remaining between them. CDR3 region: CSASRPGWAEAFF. The CDR3 region has the DNA TGCAGTGCTAGTCGTCCAGGGTGGGCTGAAGCTTTCTTT.

The chain carries TRBV19 and TRBJ2-1; D possibly corresponds to TRBD2 (5 bases). Trimming took off 5 bases at V and 0 bases at J, with 8 bases between the two ends. CDR1 is LNHDA and CDR2 is SQIVND in the germline V gene (reference sequence). This CDR3 has 14 residues. The DNA for the CDR3 is TGTGCCAGTAGTGTGCGGGCCTCCTACAATGAGCAGTTCTTC. Protein sequence: CASSVRASYNEQFF. The complete variable domain, with remaining parts taken from reference TRBV19 and TRBJ2-1, reads DGGITQSPKYLFRKEGQNVTLSCEQNLNHDAMYWYRQDPGQGLRLIYYSQIVNDFQKGDIAEGYSVSREKKESFPLTVTSAQKNPTAFYLCASSVRASYNEQFFGPGTRLTVL.

This clonotype was seen a handful of times. V usage is TRBV7-9 and J usage is TRBJ1-6; D is ambiguous. In germline, CDR1 is SEHNR, CDR2 FQNEAQ (reference sequence). This CDR3 region has 13 residues. With 1 base removed from V and 9 bases from J, the gap between germline ends came to 7 bases. CDR3 residues: CASSLDLSSPLHF. In DNA, the CDR3 is TGTGCCAGCAGCTTAGACTTGAGTTCACCCCTCCACTTT.

This clonotype was counted only a few times. In nucleotides, the CDR3 is TGTGCCAGCAGTTACCAGATGAACACCGGGGAGCTGTTTTTT. Translated: CASSYQMNTGELFF. The V gene is TRBV6-5, the J gene TRBJ2-2, with D uncertain. CDR1 is MNHEY and CDR2 is SVGAGI in the germline V gene. V was cut by 2 bases and J by 1 base, with 5 bases left in between. The CDR3 runs to 14 residues.

This clonotype was seen ten or more times. The genes are TRBV20-1 and TRBJ2-1; the D is unclear. CDR1 DFQATT and CDR2 SNEGSKA come from the germline V gene (reference sequence). Trimming took off 2 bases at V and 0 bases at J, with 17 bases between the two ends. The CDR3 spans 17 residues. The CDR3 spells CSARILQRSTSYNEQFF. CDR3 sequence (DNA): TGCAGTGCTAGAATCCTCCAGCGCTCTACCTCCTACAATGAGCAGTTCTTC.

The V and J genes are TRBV7-7 and TRBJ2-5, with D perhaps matching TRBD2 (7 bases). The V gene lost 5 bases and the J gene lost 4 bases, with 17 bases spanning the gap. The CDR3 is made up of 15 amino acids. CDR1 SSHAT and CDR2 FNYEAQ come from the germline V gene (reference sequence). CDR3 coding DNA: TGTGCCAGCAGCCCGGGAGGCCAGGGGTCAGAGACCCAGTACTTC. It encodes CASSPGGQGSETQYF.

The sample holds a few counts of this clonotype. V gene TRBV6-5 combines with J gene TRBJ2-7; TRBD2 matches at 11 bases. Per the germline V gene, CDR1 is MNHEY and CDR2 is SVGAGI. V trimming: 5 bases; J trimming: 3 bases; junction bases outside the gene matches: 12. CDR3 size: 17 residues. The DNA for the CDR3 is TGTGCCAGCAGTCGATTGACTAGCGGGACGGCACACTACGAGCAGTACTTC. It translates to CASSRLTSGTAHYEQYF.

This clonotype was observed many times. V and J are TRBV6-5 and TRBJ2-7; D remains ambiguous. Germline CDR1 and CDR2: MNHEY and SVGAGI. V dropped 2 bases and J dropped 2 bases, with 10 bases sitting between them. The CDR3 loop spans 14 amino acids. CDR3 nucleotides: TGTGCCAGCAGTTACGCTCGGAGTCCCTACGAGCAGTACTTC. Translating gives CASSYARSPYEQYF.

This clonotype was seen a handful of times. CDR3 DNA sequence: TGTGCCAGCAGTTACTCGGCGACAGGGTCCGGGGCCAACGTCCTGACTTTC. Protein product: CASSYSATGSGANVLTF. The rearrangement joins TRBV6-5 to TRBJ2-6; 7 bases match TRBD1. Germline values: CDR1 MNHEY, CDR2 SVGAGI. The V segment lost 0 bases and the J segment 4 bases; nucleotides outside the gene matches: 6. The CDR3 length is 17 residues.